The TCR beta chain under discussion was sequenced for a study of cytomegalovirus exposure and HLA in healthy donors. The V end lost 0 bases, the J end lost 7 bases, and 13 bases lay between the germline ends. The CDR3 is 14 residues long. Looked up from germline, CDR1 is GTSNPN and CDR2 is SVGIG (reference sequence). The assay was immunoSEQ multiplex PCR, and TCRdb's table has in-frame clones only and misses some. The data hold roughly 220,000 clones, with roughly 84% observed a single time. The chain uses TRBV30 and TRBJ1-5; no clear D gene. The origin of this receptor is a woman in her 30s in good health and CMV-seropositive. The source material was PBMCs. CDR3 protein: CAWSVHRDAQPQHF. The CDR3 DNA reads as TGTGCCTGGAGTGTACACCGGGATGCGCAGCCCCAGCATTTT. The entire variable domain, with the rest obtained from reference TRBV30 and TRBJ1-5, is as follows: SQTIHQWPATLVQPVGSPLSLECTVEGTSNPNLYWYRQAAGRGLQLLFYSVGIGQISSEVPQNLSASRPQDRQFILSSKKLLLSDSGFYLCAWSVHRDAQPQHFGDGTRLSIL.